This is a list of T cell receptor beta chains from one sample in a study of cytomegalovirus exposure and HLA in healthy donors. Produced via immunoSEQ multiplex PCR; TCRdb's table is partial and in-frame only. The sample holds over 150,000 clones, more than 75% seen once. The specimen sequenced was PBMCs. These receptors all stem from a woman aged 45-65 years in good health and CMV-seropositive. The CDR3 runs from the conserved cysteine through the conserved F or W. The order of the fields is J gene, clone size, D gene, V gene, CDR3 DNA, CDR3 protein. The D gene is left open where the match is weak. The size entry is marked missing in some rows and otherwise reads once, few, many or a size class.

J gene: TRBJ2-2; clone size: once; D gene: -; V gene: TRBV19; CDR3 DNA: TGTGCCAGTAGCATGACAGGCAACACCGGGGAGCTGTTTTTT; CDR3 protein: CASSMTGNTGELFF
J gene: TRBJ2-3; clone size: -; D gene: TRBD2; V gene: TRBV2; CDR3 DNA: TGTGCCAGCAGCTTTTTCACCGGGACTAGCAAATCAGATACGCAGTATTTT; CDR3 protein: CASSFFTGTSKSDTQYF
J gene: TRBJ2-7; clone size: -; D gene: TRBD2; V gene: TRBV6-6; CDR3 DNA: TGTGCCAGCAGCCCTCGGACTAGCGGGGGATACGAGCAGTACTTC; CDR3 protein: CASSPRTSGGYEQYF
J gene: TRBJ1-1; clone size: -; D gene: TRBD1; V gene: TRBV30; CDR3 DNA: TGTGCCTGGACTCAGGGGGCCGACACTGAAGCTTTCTTT; CDR3 protein: CAWTQGADTEAFF
J gene: TRBJ1-5; clone size: few; D gene: TRBD1; V gene: TRBV6-1; CDR3 DNA: TGTGCCAGCAGGAGACAGGGGATGGGCAATCAGCCCCAGCATTTT; CDR3 protein: CASRRQGMGNQPQHF
J gene: TRBJ2-2; clone size: -; D gene: -; V gene: TRBV5-4; CDR3 DNA: TGTGCCAGCAGGGGGGCAGGGCTCACCGGGGAGCTGTTTTTT; CDR3 protein: CASRGAGLTGELFF
J gene: TRBJ1-6; clone size: -; D gene: -; V gene: TRBV5-1; CDR3 DNA: TGCGCCAGCAGCATTGTTGTCGGTCAGGGGAATTCACCCCTCCACTTT; CDR3 protein: CASSIVVGQGNSPLHF
J gene: TRBJ2-5; clone size: -; D gene: -; V gene: TRBV5-1; CDR3 DNA: TGCGCCAGCAGCTTGGAGGCAGGGAAAGAGACCCAGTACTTC; CDR3 protein: CASSLEAGKETQYF
J gene: TRBJ1-3; clone size: -; D gene: -; V gene: TRBV10-3; CDR3 DNA: TGTGCCATCCGTGGCAGTGGCGGAAACACCATATATTTT; CDR3 protein: CAIRGSGGNTIYF
J gene: TRBJ1-1; clone size: -; D gene: TRBD1; V gene: TRBV5-1; CDR3 DNA: TGCGCCAGCAGCACAGACAGGGGGCTGGGGAACACTGAAGCTTTCTTT; CDR3 protein: CASSTDRGLGNTEAFF
J gene: TRBJ1-2; clone size: once; D gene: -; V gene: TRBV6-5; CDR3 DNA: TGTGCCAGCAGTTCCTTGGCCGGCTACACCTTC; CDR3 protein: CASSSLAGYTF
J gene: TRBJ2-3; clone size: -; D gene: -; V gene: TRBV14; CDR3 DNA: TGTGCCAGCAGCCCCCCCCCAGGGAACCCCGCAGATACGCAGTATTTT; CDR3 protein: CASSPPPGNPADTQYF
J gene: TRBJ1-1; clone size: -; D gene: -; V gene: TRBV7-2; CDR3 DNA: TGTGCCAGCAGATCCCCGGTGGGAGCTCAAGCTTTCTTT; CDR3 protein: CASRSPVGAQAFF
J gene: TRBJ1-2; clone size: -; D gene: TRBD1; V gene: TRBV28; CDR3 DNA: TGTGCCAGCAGAAAGACAGGGAGGAGTGGCTACACCTTC; CDR3 protein: CASRKTGRSGYTF
J gene: TRBJ1-2; clone size: -; D gene: -; V gene: TRBV28; CDR3 DNA: TGTGCCAGCAGTTTTTGGGGACAAGCCGCTAGATATGGCTACACCTTC; CDR3 protein: CASSFWGQAARYGYTF
J gene: TRBJ2-3; clone size: -; D gene: TRBD2; V gene: TRBV2; CDR3 DNA: TGTGCCAGCAGTGTTGGCGGGGGGGCGGCAGATACGCAGTATTTT; CDR3 protein: CASSVGGGAADTQYF
J gene: TRBJ1-4; clone size: -; D gene: TRBD1; V gene: TRBV28; CDR3 DNA: TGTGCCAGCAGTTCCGGACAGGCTAATGAAAAACTGTTTTTT; CDR3 protein: CASSSGQANEKLFF
J gene: TRBJ1-1; clone size: once; D gene: TRBD1; V gene: TRBV6-5; CDR3 DNA: TGTGCCAGCCGTAGGGTGGGACAGGTGAACACTGAAGCTTTCTTT; CDR3 protein: CASRRVGQVNTEAFF
J gene: TRBJ2-7; clone size: -; D gene: -; V gene: TRBV5-1; CDR3 DNA: TGCGCCAGCAGCTTGGAACTGCGAACCTCCTACGAGCAGTACTTC; CDR3 protein: CASSLELRTSYEQYF
J gene: TRBJ2-1; clone size: -; D gene: TRBD2; V gene: TRBV4-1; CDR3 DNA: TGCGCCAGCAGCCGCGTCGCGGGGGGACTAGGGGGAGTCGAGCAGTTCTTC; CDR3 protein: CASSRVAGGLGGVEQFF
J gene: TRBJ2-7; clone size: -; D gene: TRBD1; V gene: TRBV10-1; CDR3 DNA: TGCGCCAGCAGTCCCGGGACAGGGCTTTCCTACGAGCAGTACTTC; CDR3 protein: CASSPGTGLSYEQYF
J gene: TRBJ2-1; clone size: -; D gene: TRBD2; V gene: TRBV10-3; CDR3 DNA: TGTGCCATCAGTAAACTAGCGGGATCCCAGAACTATGAGCAGTTCTTC; CDR3 protein: CAISKLAGSQNYEQFF
J gene: TRBJ2-7; clone size: -; D gene: -; V gene: TRBV19; CDR3 DNA: TGTGCCAGTAGTATATCTGACAGACGCTACGAGCAGTACTTC; CDR3 protein: CASSISDRRYEQYF
J gene: TRBJ2-3; clone size: -; D gene: -; V gene: TRBV6-5; CDR3 DNA: TGTGCCAGCAGTTACGGGAGCTCTAGCACAGATACGCAGTATTTT; CDR3 protein: CASSYGSSSTDTQYF
J gene: TRBJ2-3; clone size: -; D gene: -; V gene: TRBV7-7; CDR3 DNA: TGTGCTAGCAGCTTCGGTTCCACAGATACGCAGTATTTT; CDR3 protein: CASSFGSTDTQYF
J gene: TRBJ1-2; clone size: -; D gene: -; V gene: TRBV7-9; CDR3 DNA: TGTGCCAGCAGGCCGACAGTGCGGGGCGGCTACACCTTC; CDR3 protein: CASRPTVRGGYTF
J gene: TRBJ1-3; clone size: -; D gene: -; V gene: TRBV6-1; CDR3 DNA: TGTGCCAGCAGTGAACAGGGGAAGAAGGGAAACACCATATATTTT; CDR3 protein: CASSEQGKKGNTIYF
J gene: TRBJ2-1; clone size: -; D gene: -; V gene: TRBV6-5; CDR3 DNA: TGTGCCAGCAGTCTGTCAGGGTTCAATGAGCAGTTCTTC; CDR3 protein: CASSLSGFNEQFF
J gene: TRBJ2-1; clone size: once; D gene: -; V gene: TRBV11-2; CDR3 DNA: TGTGCCAGCAGCCTAATCCCCCTAGGCTACAATGAGCAGTTCTTC; CDR3 protein: CASSLIPLGYNEQFF
J gene: TRBJ2-3; clone size: -; D gene: TRBD2; V gene: TRBV4-1; CDR3 DNA: TGCGCCAGCAGCCAGGGACTAGCGGGGTCTAGCACAGATACGCAGTATTTT; CDR3 protein: CASSQGLAGSSTDTQYF
J gene: TRBJ2-7; clone size: -; D gene: -; V gene: TRBV2; CDR3 DNA: TGTGCCAGCAGTGAAGCCTTTCGTCAGGGCGAGCAGTACTTC; CDR3 protein: CASSEAFRQGEQYF
J gene: TRBJ2-2; clone size: -; D gene: -; V gene: TRBV11-2; CDR3 DNA: TGTGCCAGCAACGCAAGGGGGGGCACCGGGGAGCTGTTTTTT; CDR3 protein: CASNARGGTGELFF
J gene: TRBJ2-2; clone size: few; D gene: TRBD1; V gene: TRBV27; CDR3 DNA: TGTGCCAGCAGTCTGACAGGGGCAAACACCGGGGAGCTGTTTTTT; CDR3 protein: CASSLTGANTGELFF
J gene: TRBJ2-1; clone size: -; D gene: -; V gene: TRBV11-1; CDR3 DNA: TGTGCCAGCAGCGCAGGACTTCCGTCCTACAATGAGCAGTTCTTC; CDR3 protein: CASSAGLPSYNEQFF
J gene: TRBJ2-7; clone size: -; D gene: TRBD1; V gene: TRBV7-9; CDR3 DNA: TGTTCCAGCAGCTTAGCCAGGGGGCCCAGCTACGAGCAGTACTTC; CDR3 protein: CSSSLARGPSYEQYF
J gene: TRBJ2-1; clone size: -; D gene: TRBD2; V gene: TRBV5-1; CDR3 DNA: TGCGCCAGCAGCTTGGCACTAGCGGGCTCCTACAATGAGCAGTTCTTC; CDR3 protein: CASSLALAGSYNEQFF
J gene: TRBJ2-4; clone size: few; D gene: TRBD1; V gene: TRBV6-1; CDR3 DNA: TGTGCCAGCAGCGAAGGGACAGGGGAAAACAGTCAGTACTTC; CDR3 protein: CASSEGTGENSQYF
J gene: TRBJ2-7; clone size: -; D gene: -; V gene: TRBV15; CDR3 DNA: TGTGCCACCAGCATTAGCGGTCCCAATGAGGAGCAGTACTTC; CDR3 protein: CATSISGPNEEQYF
J gene: TRBJ2-1; clone size: -; D gene: -; V gene: TRBV4-1; CDR3 DNA: TGCGCCAGCAGCCAGGTGGCTAGATCCCTTTCAAATGAGCAGTTCTTC; CDR3 protein: CASSQVARSLSNEQFF
J gene: TRBJ2-3; clone size: -; D gene: TRBD2; V gene: TRBV5-4; CDR3 DNA: TGTGCCAGCAGCGAGCGGGGGGAACACACAGATACGCAGTATTTT; CDR3 protein: CASSERGEHTDTQYF
J gene: TRBJ2-7; clone size: -; D gene: -; V gene: TRBV27; CDR3 DNA: TGTGCCAGCAGTTTACGTCCTCAGGGCTTCGAGCAGTACTTC; CDR3 protein: CASSLRPQGFEQYF
J gene: TRBJ2-3; clone size: -; D gene: -; V gene: TRBV5-4; CDR3 DNA: TGTGCCAGCAGCTTGACTCCCAGCACAGATACGCAGTATTTT; CDR3 protein: CASSLTPSTDTQYF